This TCR beta chain was observed in a study of T cell repertoires in cytomegalovirus infection. Study overall: Selection of CMV epitopes for the study included recently identified HLA-C-restricted and well-studied HLA-B-restricted ones. Study conclusions and caveats: Dominating the ex vivo response were TCR beta clonotypes that were CMV-specific and HLA-C-restricted.

TCRdb reprocessed the reads with MiXCR, giving one entry per CDR3 protein. The sample shows 65,000 to 85,000 distinct CDR3 sequences, less than 30% of them seen only once. Many counts were recorded for this clonotype. Its matching antigen is unknown. This CDR3 has 18 residues. V lost 7 bases and J lost 5, with 29 bases in between. This clonotype originated in a human donor in good health (CMV status not recorded). Some clones in this sample may be carry-over from other donors' samples. V is TRBV12-3 or TRBV12-4 and J is TRBJ1-1; D unclear. The sequenced sample was CD8+ T cells from cultured PBMCs, obtained from culture after CMV antigen stimulation. The CDR3 region is CASTFGSGILESKTEAFF. CDR3 nucleotide sequence: TGTGCCAGCACTTTTGGTTCTGGGATCCTCGAGTCGAAGACTGAAGCTTTCTTT.